What follows are 23 T cell receptor beta chains derived from one specimen sequenced in a study of shared clonotypes between healthy human individuals. TCRdb's table, derived via immunoSEQ multiplex PCR, lists solely in-frame clones and lacks some. Seen here are more than 2,000,000 clones, more than 80% observed once, and the top ten hold about 0.37%. The specimen was naive CD4+ T cells from PBMCs. Subset of the sample: CD45RA+ positively selected. The receptors were sampled from a man between 18 and 29 years old in good health. Some clones in this sample may be carry-over from other donors' samples.

This chain links TRBV5-8 with TRBJ2-6; D remains unclear. The ends were cut back, 4 bases at V and 4 bases at J, with 21 bases in the middle. This CDR3 spans 18 amino acids. Germline assignment: CDR1 SGHTS and CDR2 YDEGEE. This CDR3 is CASSLTIAPAKGANVLTF. DNA of the CDR3: TGTGCCAGCAGCCTCACCATCGCCCCCGCTAAGGGGGCCAACGTCCTGACTTTC.

The chain uses TRBV19 and TRBJ2-1; 8 bases are a match to TRBD2. This CDR3 has 14 residues. V lost 1 base and J lost 9; bases outside the gene matches: 5. From germline, CDR1 is LNHDA and CDR2 SQIVND (reference sequence). This CDR3 reads CASSIAGTRGEQFF. In nucleotides, the CDR3 is TGTGCCAGTAGTATAGCCGGGACTAGAGGTGAGCAGTTCTTC.

The chain combines TRBV2 with TRBJ2-7; D perhaps matches TRBD2 (7 bases). CDR3 size: 13 residues. V lost 7 bases and J lost 0, with 10 bases in between. Germline lookup yields CDR1 SNHLY and CDR2 FYNNEI. The CDR3 DNA is TGTGCCAGCAAGGGGGGGGCCTCCTACGAGCAGTACTTC. Amino acid sequence: CASKGGASYEQYF.

V is TRBV5-1 and J is TRBJ2-6; D is uncertain. The V end lost 0 bases, the J end lost 4 bases, and 14 bases lay between the germline ends. This CDR3 spans 17 amino acids. Germline CDR1 reads SGHRS; CDR2 reads YFSETQ. The CDR3 nucleotides read TGCGCCAGCAGCTTGGCCGACGGCCGCCGGGGGGCCAACGTCCTGACTTTC. It encodes CASSLADGRRGANVLTF.

A word on this clone: The same CDR3 arises from other DNA sequences in this sample as well. This chain joins TRBV5-1 and TRBJ2-3; the match to TRBD2 covers 7 bases. This CDR3 comprises 12 residues. V trimming: 2 bases; J trimming: 6 bases; junction bases outside the gene matches: 0. Germline CDR1 and CDR2: SGHRS and YFSETQ. CDR3 in amino acids: CASSLLADTQYF. CDR3 DNA sequence: TGCGCCAGCAGCTTACTAGCGGATACGCAGTATTTT.

V is TRBV28 and J is TRBJ2-2; 8 nucleotides line up with TRBD1. The V gene's germline CDR1 is MDHEN and CDR2 SYDVKM. The CDR3 covers 15 residues. J lost 1 base, V lost 6 bases, and 4 bases had no gene match. The CDR3 region has the DNA TGTGCCAGCAGGGCCGGGACAGGGAACACCGGGGAGCTGTTTTTT. Amino acid sequence: CASRAGTGNTGELFF.

The CDR3 DNA is TGTGCCAGCAGTTTGTCAGAGAGCTCCTACGAGCAGTACTTC. It codes for CASSLSESSYEQYF. The chain employs TRBV27 and TRBJ2-7, with D hard to call. Germline V lookup: CDR1 MNHEY, CDR2 SMNVEV (reference sequence). Between the trimmed V and J ends, which lost 3 bases and 0 bases, there was a span of 9 bases. The CDR3 extends over 14 amino acids.

The chain employs TRBV6-5 and TRBJ2-7, with 9 bases lining up with TRBD2. The CDR3 is 12 residues long. Germline CDR1 is MNHEY and CDR2 is SVGAGI. With 7 bases clipped from V and 11 bases from J, the junction kept 9 bases outside the gene matches. CDR3 nucleotide sequence: TGTGCCAGCAAGGCTCCTAGCGGGACTGAGTACTTC. Protein product: CASKAPSGTEYF.

V and J are TRBV28 and TRBJ1-1, with a weak D call TRBD1 (5 bases). The germline gives CDR1 MDHEN, CDR2 SYDVKM. This CDR3 has 16 residues. The V end lost 2 bases, the J end lost 10 bases, and 23 bases lay between the germline ends. The CDR3 DNA follows: TGTGCCAGCAGTTTAATTGGGGACCCCAATGTGCTGGGAGCTTTCTTT. It translates to CASSLIGDPNVLGAFF. The full variable domain, in which reference TRBV28 and TRBJ1-1 provide the parts outside the CDR3, is DVKVTQSSRYLVKRTGEKVFLECVQDMDHENMFWYRQDPGLGLRLIYFSYDVKMKEKGDIPEGYSVSREKKERFSLILESASTNQTSMYLCASSLIGDPNVLGAFFGQGTRLTVV.

This chain uses TRBV6-6 with TRBJ2-7, with 11 positions matching TRBD2. The CDR3 is 15 amino acids. V was pared by 6 bases and J by 3 bases, with 7 bases of the junction left unmatched. Germline CDR1 reads MNHNY; CDR2 reads SVGAGI (reference sequence). The CDR3 coding sequence is TGTGCCAGCAGGGGGCTAGCGGGAGGTTACTACGAGCAGTACTTC. Translated, it gives CASRGLAGGYYEQYF.

V is TRBV7-9 and J is TRBJ2-7, with 7 bases aligning to TRBD2. With 0 bases clipped from V and 1 base from J, the junction kept 9 bases outside the gene matches. CDR1 and CDR2 (germline): SEHNR, FQNEAQ (reference sequence). CDR3 length: 17 amino acids. The CDR3 region has the DNA TGTGCCAGCAGCTTAGCGCTAAGGACTAGTGGATCCTACGAGCAGTACTTC. It encodes CASSLALRTSGSYEQYF.

This chain uses TRBV2 with TRBJ1-3; 9 nucleotides match TRBD1. The germline CDR1 and CDR2 sequences are SNHLY and FYNNEI. The CDR3 has 13 residues. The junction had 2 bases not matched to a gene; V was cut back by 9 bases and J by 2 bases. The DNA of the CDR3 is TGTGCCAGAGACAGGGGGACTGGAAACACCATATATTTT. Amino acids: CARDRGTGNTIYF. The whole variable domain, filled in from reference TRBV2 and TRBJ1-3, reads EPEVTQTPSHQVTQMGQEVILRCVPISNHLYFYWYRQILGQKVEFLVSFYNNEISEKSEIFDDQFSVERPDGSNFTLKIRSTKLEDSAMYFCARDRGTGNTIYFGEGSWLTVV.

The V and J genes are TRBV4-3 and TRBJ2-3, with 7 bases that match TRBD2. CDR1 is LGHNA, CDR2 YSLEER, per germline. CDR3 size: 17 residues. Trimming took 2 bases from V and 4 from J; bases not matched to a gene: 12. CDR3 in DNA: TGCGCCAGCAGCCAATTCCTCTTAGCGGGCGCGGCAGATACGCAGTATTTT. Encoded protein: CASSQFLLAGAADTQYF.

The chain employs TRBV28 and TRBJ2-3, with 8 bases aligning to TRBD1. The CDR3 has 13 residues. The V and J ends lost 8 bases and 6 bases, in that order; junction bases with no gene match: 7. CDR1 MDHEN and CDR2 SYDVKM come from the germline V gene. CDR3 DNA: TGTGCCAGCGTCGCAGGGGGCAGGGATACGCAGTATTTT. Translated: CASVAGGRDTQYF.

The gene calls are TRBV11-2 and TRBJ2-4; 9 nucleotides line up with TRBD2. Per germline, CDR1 SGHAT and CDR2 FQNNGV. J was trimmed by 12 bases and V by 7 bases; bases with no gene match: 16. The CDR3 length is 15 residues. In DNA form, the CDR3 reads TGTGCCAGCACCGAACAAACGGCTAGCGGGACCCATCAGTACTTC. Its translation: CASTEQTASGTHQYF.

The rearrangement joins TRBV29-1 to TRBJ1-2; D remains ambiguous. CDR1 SQVTM and CDR2 ANQGSEA come from the germline V gene. Trimming took off 4 bases at V and 1 base at J, with 7 bases between the two ends. This CDR3 comprises 12 residues. In nucleotides, the CDR3 is TGCAGCGTTGGCCCGGTTAACTATGGCTACACCTTC. As protein: CSVGPVNYGYTF.

J is TRBJ1-1 and V is TRBV29-1; D is undetermined. Germline V gives CDR1 SQVTM, CDR2 ANQGSEA. This CDR3 comprises 14 residues. The ends were cut back, 7 bases at V and 0 bases at J, with 15 bases in the middle. DNA for the CDR3: TGCAGCGCCTCCTCGTCTAATATGAACACTGAAGCTTTCTTT. Translated, it gives CSASSSNMNTEAFF. The full variable domain, with the rest looked up from reference TRBV29-1 and TRBJ1-1, is SAVISQKPSRDICQRGTSLTIQCQVDSQVTMMFWYRQQPGQSLTLIATANQGSEATYESGFVIDKFPISRPNLTFSTLTVSNMSPEDSSIYLCSASSSNMNTEAFFGQGTRLTVV.

This chain uses TRBV5-1 with TRBJ2-1; 7 bases line up with TRBD2. J was trimmed by 10 bases and V by 2 bases; bases with no gene match: 12. CDR3 length equals 15 residues. Germline-derived CDR1 and CDR2 are SGHRS and YFSETQ. The CDR3 sequence: CASSFLAGSSGEQFF. CDR3 nucleotide sequence: TGCGCCAGCAGCTTCTTAGCGGGTTCATCAGGAGAGCAGTTCTTC.

This clone was detected a few times. The chain joins TRBV5-1 to TRBJ1-3; D gene uncertain. The V gene lost 1 base and the J gene lost 0 bases, with 8 bases spanning the gap. From germline, CDR1 is SGHRS and CDR2 YFSETQ. CDR3 length: 15 residues. CDR3 DNA sequence: TGCGCCAGCAGCTTGCAGCTAAACTCTGGAAACACCATATATTTT. Encoded protein: CASSLQLNSGNTIYF.

This sequence joins TRBV7-2 and TRBJ2-5; TRBD2 matches 7 bases. V trimming: 2 bases; J trimming: 1 base; junction bases outside the gene matches: 7. The CDR3 has 16 residues. In germline, CDR1 is SGHTA, CDR2 FQGNSA. The CDR3 region is CASSLLRLACQETQYF. The DNA for the CDR3 is TGTGCCAGCAGCTTACTCCGACTAGCCTGCCAAGAGACCCAGTACTTC.

In regard to this clone: One junction end does not reproduce the germline sequence, and a read error may be involved. This sample includes further DNA sequences coding for the same CDR3. The V and J genes are TRBV11-2 and TRBJ2-2; D gene uncertain. CDR3 length equals 13 residues. Looked up from germline, CDR1 is SGHAT and CDR2 is FQNNGV. CDR3 nucleotide sequence: TGTGCCAGCAGCCAGACGAACACTGGGGAGCTGTTTTTT. Translation gives CASSQTNTGELFF.

Concerning this clone itself: Within the sample, other DNA sequences also encode this same CDR3. The rearrangement links TRBV19 to TRBJ1-1; D not certain. The CDR3 is 13 amino acids. Germline CDR1 and CDR2: LNHDA and SQIVND (reference sequence). With 2 bases removed from V and 0 bases from J, the gap between germline ends came to 4 bases. The CDR3 nucleotides read TGTGCCAGTAGTATAACGGTGAACACTGAAGCTTTCTTT. Residues: CASSITVNTEAFF.

The rearrangement joins TRBV5-1 to TRBJ2-2; no definite D call. The CDR3 has 14 amino acids. CDR1 is SGHRS, CDR2 YFSETQ, per germline. The germline V and J ends were trimmed by 0 bases and 6 bases, with 9 bases remaining between them. The DNA of the CDR3 is TGCGCCAGCAGCTTGGTTCCGGGCCCCGGGGAGCTGTTTTTT. Amino acid sequence: CASSLVPGPGELFF.